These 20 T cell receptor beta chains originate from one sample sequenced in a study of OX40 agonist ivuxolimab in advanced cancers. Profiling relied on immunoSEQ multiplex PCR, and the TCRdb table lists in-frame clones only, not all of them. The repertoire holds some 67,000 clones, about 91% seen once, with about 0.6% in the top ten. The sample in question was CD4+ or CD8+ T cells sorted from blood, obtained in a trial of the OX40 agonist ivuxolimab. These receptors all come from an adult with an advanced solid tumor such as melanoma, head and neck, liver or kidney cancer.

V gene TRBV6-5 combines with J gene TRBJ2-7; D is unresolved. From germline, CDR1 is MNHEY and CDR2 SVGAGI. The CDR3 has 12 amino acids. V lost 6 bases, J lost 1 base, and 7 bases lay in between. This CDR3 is CASSPRSYEQYF. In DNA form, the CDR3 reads TGTGCCAGCAGCCCCAGGTCCTACGAGCAGTACTTC.

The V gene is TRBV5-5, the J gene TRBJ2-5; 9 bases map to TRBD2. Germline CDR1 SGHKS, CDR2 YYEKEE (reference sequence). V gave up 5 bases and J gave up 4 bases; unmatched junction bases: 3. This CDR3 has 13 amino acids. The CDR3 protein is CASRFSGGETQYF. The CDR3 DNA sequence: TGTGCCAGCAGATTTAGCGGGGGAGAGACCCAGTACTTC.

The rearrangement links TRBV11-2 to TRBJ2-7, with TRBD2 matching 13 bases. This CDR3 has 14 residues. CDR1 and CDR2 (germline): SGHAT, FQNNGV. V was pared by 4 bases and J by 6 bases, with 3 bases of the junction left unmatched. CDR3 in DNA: TGTGCCAGCAGCTCGGGACTAGCGGGGATCGAGCAGTACTTC. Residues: CASSSGLAGIEQYF.

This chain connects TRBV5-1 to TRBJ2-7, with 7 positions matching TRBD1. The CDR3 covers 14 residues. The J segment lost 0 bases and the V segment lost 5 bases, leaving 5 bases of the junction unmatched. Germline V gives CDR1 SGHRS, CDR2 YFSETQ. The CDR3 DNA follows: TGCGCCAGCAGTCCAGGGGGAAGCTCCTACGAGCAGTACTTC. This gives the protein CASSPGGSSYEQYF.

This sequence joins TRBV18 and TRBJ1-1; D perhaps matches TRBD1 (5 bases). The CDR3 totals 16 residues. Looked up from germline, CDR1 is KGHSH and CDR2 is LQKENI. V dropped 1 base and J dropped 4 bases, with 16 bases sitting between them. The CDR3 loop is CASSPLAAGGGTEAFF. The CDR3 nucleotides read TGTGCCAGCTCACCACTAGCCGCGGGGGGAGGCACTGAAGCTTTCTTT.

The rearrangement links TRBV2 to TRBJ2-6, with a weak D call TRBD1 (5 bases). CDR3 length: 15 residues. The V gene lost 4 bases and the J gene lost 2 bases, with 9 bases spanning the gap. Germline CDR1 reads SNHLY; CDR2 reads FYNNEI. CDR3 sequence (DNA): TGTGCCAGCAGTGTCGTAGGGGCTGGGGCCAACGTCCTGACTTTC. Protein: CASSVVGAGANVLTF.

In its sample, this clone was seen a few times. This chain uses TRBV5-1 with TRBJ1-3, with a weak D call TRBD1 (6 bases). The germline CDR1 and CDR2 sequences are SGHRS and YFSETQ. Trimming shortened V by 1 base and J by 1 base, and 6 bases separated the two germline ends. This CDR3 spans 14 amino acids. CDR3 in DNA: TGCGCCAGCAGCTTGACAGGGTCTGGAAACACCATATATTTT. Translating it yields CASSLTGSGNTIYF.

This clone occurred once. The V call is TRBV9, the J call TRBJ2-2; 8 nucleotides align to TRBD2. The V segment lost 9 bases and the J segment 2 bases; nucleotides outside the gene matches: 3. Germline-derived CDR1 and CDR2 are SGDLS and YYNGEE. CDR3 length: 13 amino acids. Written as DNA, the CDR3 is TGTGCCACCCGGGAGGGTAACACCGGGGAGCTGTTTTTT. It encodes CATREGNTGELFF.

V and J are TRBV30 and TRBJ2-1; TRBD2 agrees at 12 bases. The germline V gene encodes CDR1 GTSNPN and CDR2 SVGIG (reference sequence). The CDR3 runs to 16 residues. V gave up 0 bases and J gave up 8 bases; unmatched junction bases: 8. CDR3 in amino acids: CAWSVQLAGGGDEQFF. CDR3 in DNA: TGTGCCTGGAGTGTACAACTAGCGGGGGGAGGCGATGAGCAGTTCTTC. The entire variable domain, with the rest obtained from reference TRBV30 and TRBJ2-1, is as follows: SQTIHQWPATLVQPVGSPLSLECTVEGTSNPNLYWYRQAAGRGLQLLFYSVGIGQISSEVPQNLSASRPQDRQFILSSKKLLLSDSGFYLCAWSVQLAGGGDEQFFGPGTRLTVL.

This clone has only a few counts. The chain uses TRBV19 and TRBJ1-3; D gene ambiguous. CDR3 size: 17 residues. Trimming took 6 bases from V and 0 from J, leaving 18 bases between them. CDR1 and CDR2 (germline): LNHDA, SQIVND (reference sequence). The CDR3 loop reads CASSPLEAGGSGNTIYF. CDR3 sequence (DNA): TGTGCCAGTAGCCCCCTTGAAGCAGGTGGCTCTGGAAACACCATATATTTT.

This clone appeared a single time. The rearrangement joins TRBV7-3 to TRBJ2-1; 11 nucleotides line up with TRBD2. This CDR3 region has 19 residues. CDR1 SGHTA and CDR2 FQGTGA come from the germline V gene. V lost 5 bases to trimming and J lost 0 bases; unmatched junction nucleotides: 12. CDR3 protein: CASSLRAGTSGSSYNEQFF. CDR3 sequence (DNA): TGTGCCAGCAGCCTAAGGGCCGGAACTAGCGGGAGCTCCTACAATGAGCAGTTCTTC.

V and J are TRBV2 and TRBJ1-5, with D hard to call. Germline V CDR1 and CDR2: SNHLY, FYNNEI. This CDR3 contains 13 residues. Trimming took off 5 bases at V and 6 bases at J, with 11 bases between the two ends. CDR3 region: CASSREGGQPQHF. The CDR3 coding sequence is TGTGCCAGCAGTCGGGAGGGCGGTCAGCCCCAGCATTTT.

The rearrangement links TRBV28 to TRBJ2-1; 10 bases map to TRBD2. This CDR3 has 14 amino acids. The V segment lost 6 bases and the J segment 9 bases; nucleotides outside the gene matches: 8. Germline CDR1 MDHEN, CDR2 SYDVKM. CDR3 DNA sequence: TGTGCCAGCAGCTCCAGCGGGGGGGCCGCTGAGCAGTTCTTC. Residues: CASSSSGGAAEQFF.

The CDR3 region is CASSEDGNTGELFF. CDR3 DNA: TGTGCCAGCAGTGAAGACGGGAACACCGGGGAGCTGTTTTTT. This chain links TRBV6-1 with TRBJ2-2; D unclear. This CDR3 has 14 amino acids. The germline V gene has CDR1 MNHNS and CDR2 SASEGT. V dropped 1 base and J dropped 1 base, with 4 bases sitting between them.

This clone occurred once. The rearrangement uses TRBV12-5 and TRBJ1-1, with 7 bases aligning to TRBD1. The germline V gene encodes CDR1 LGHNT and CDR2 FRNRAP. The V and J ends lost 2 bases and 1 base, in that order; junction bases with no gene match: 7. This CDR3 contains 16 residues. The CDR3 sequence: CASGLITGQKNTEAFF. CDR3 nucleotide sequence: TGTGCTAGTGGTTTGATAACGGGACAGAAGAACACTGAAGCTTTCTTT.

The CDR3 DNA reads TGCGCCAGCAGCTTGAGGGTGGGGGAAAAACTGTTTTTT. This codes for CASSLRVGEKLFF. This chain connects TRBV5-1 to TRBJ1-4; D is unresolved. There are 13 residues in the CDR3. Per germline, CDR1 SGHRS and CDR2 YFSETQ. Trimming cost V 1 base and J 8 bases, with 9 bases left between them.

CDR3 sequence: CATGLGAHYNEQFF. The DNA for the CDR3 is TGTGCCACTGGGCTGGGGGCGCACTACAATGAGCAGTTCTTC. The J gene is TRBJ2-1, the V gene TRBV19, with D tentatively TRBD1 (6 bases). Trimming took 10 bases from V and 3 from J, leaving 16 bases between them. The CDR3 totals 14 residues. From germline, CDR1 is LNHDA and CDR2 SQIVND (reference sequence).

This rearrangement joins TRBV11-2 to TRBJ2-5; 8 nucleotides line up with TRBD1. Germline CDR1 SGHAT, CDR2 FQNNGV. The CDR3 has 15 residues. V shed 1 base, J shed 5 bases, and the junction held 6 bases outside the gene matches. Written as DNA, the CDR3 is TGTGCCAGCAGCTTAGGACCGACAGGGGAGGAGACCCAGTACTTC. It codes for CASSLGPTGEETQYF.

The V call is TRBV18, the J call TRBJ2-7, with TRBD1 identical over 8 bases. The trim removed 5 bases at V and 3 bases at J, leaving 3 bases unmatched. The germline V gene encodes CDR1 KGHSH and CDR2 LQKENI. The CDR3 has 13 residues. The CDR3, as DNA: TGTGCCAGCTCATGGACAGGGAACTACGAGCAGTACTTC. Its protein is CASSWTGNYEQYF.

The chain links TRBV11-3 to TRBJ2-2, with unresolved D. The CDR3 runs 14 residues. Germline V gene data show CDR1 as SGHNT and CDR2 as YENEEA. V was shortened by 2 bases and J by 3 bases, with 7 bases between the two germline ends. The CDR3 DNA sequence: TGTGCCAGCAGCTTATCTGTGTACACCGGGGAGCTGTTTTTT. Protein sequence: CASSLSVYTGELFF.